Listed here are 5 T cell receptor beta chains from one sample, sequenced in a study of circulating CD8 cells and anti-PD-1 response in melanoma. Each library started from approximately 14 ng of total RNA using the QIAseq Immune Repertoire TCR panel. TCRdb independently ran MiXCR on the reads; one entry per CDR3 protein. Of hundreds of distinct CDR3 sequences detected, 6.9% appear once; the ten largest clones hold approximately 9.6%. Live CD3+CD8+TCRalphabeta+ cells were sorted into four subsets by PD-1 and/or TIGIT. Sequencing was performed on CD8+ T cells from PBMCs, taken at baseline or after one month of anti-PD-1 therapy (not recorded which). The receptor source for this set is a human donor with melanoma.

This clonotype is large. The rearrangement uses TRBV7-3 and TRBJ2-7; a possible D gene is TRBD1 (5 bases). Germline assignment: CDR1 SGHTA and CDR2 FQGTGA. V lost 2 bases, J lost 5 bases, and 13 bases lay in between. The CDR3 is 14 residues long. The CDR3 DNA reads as TGTGCCAGCAGCTTAGACAGCTTCGCCAACGAGCAGTACTTC. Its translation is CASSLDSFANEQYF.

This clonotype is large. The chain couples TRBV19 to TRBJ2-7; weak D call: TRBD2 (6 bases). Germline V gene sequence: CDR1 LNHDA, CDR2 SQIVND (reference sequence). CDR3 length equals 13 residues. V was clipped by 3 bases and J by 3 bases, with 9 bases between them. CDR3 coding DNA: TGTGCCAGTAGTATTGTGGGGGGCTACGAGCAGTACTTC. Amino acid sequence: CASSIVGGYEQYF.

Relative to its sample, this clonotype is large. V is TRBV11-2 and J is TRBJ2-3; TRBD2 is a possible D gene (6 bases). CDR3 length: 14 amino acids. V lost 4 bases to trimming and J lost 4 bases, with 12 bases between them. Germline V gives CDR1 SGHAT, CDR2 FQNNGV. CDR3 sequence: CASSSLTSSDTQYF. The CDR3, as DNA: TGTGCCAGCAGCTCCCTGACTAGTTCAGATACGCAGTATTTT.

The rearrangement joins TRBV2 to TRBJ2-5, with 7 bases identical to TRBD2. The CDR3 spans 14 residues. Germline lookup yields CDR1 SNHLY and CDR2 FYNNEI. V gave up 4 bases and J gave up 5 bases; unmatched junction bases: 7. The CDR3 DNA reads TGTGCCAGCAGTGGACTAGCTCATTCGGAGACCCAGTACTTC. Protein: CASSGLAHSETQYF.

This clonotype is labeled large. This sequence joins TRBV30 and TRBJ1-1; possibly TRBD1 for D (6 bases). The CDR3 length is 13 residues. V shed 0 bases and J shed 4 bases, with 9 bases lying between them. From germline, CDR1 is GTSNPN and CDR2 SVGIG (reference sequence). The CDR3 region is CAWSVGDITEAFF. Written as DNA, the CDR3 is TGTGCCTGGAGTGTAGGGGACATCACTGAAGCTTTCTTT.